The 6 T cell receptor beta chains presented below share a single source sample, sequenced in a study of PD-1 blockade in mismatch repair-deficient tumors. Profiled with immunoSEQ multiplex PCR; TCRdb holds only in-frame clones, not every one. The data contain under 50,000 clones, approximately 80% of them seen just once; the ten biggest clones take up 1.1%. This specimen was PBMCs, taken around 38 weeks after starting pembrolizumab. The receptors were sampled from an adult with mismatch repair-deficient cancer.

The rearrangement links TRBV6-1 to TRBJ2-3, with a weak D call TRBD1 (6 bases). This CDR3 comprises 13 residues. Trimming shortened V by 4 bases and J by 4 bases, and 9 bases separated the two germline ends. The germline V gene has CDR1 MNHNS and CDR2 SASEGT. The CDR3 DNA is TGTGCCAGCAGTGTACAGGGTCCAGATACGCAGTATTTT. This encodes CASSVQGPDTQYF.

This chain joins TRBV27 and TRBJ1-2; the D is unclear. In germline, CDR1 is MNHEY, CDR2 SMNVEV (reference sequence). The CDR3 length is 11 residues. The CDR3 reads CSRLNQKGYTF. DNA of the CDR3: TGTTCCCGACTCAACCAGAAGGGCTACACCTTC.

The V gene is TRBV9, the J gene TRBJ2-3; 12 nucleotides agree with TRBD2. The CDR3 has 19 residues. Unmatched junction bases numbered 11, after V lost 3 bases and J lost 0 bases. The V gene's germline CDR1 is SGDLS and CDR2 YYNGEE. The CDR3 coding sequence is TGTGCCAGCAGCGCGCCGGGACTAGCGGGTCCTACTAGCACAGATACGCAGTATTTT. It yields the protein CASSAPGLAGPTSTDTQYF.

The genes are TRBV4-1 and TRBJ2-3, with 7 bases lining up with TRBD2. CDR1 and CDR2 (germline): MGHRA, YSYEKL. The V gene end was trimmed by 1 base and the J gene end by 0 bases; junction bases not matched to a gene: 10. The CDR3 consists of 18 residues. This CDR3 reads CASSQVIFLAASTDTQYF. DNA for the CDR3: TGCGCCAGCAGCCAAGTGATCTTCCTAGCGGCTAGCACAGATACGCAGTATTTT.

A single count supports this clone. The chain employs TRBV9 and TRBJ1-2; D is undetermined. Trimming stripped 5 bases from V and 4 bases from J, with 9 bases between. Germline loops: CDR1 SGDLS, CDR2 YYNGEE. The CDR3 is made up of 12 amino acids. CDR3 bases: TGTGCCAGCAGAAAGGAGGGCTATGGCTACACCTTC. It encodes CASRKEGYGYTF.

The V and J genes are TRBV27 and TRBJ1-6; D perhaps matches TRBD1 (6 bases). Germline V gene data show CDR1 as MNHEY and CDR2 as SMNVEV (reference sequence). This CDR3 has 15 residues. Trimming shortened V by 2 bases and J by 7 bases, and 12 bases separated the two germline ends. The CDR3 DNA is TGTGCCAGCAGTTTAGAACAGGGTAGGAATTCACCCCTCCACTTT. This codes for CASSLEQGRNSPLHF.